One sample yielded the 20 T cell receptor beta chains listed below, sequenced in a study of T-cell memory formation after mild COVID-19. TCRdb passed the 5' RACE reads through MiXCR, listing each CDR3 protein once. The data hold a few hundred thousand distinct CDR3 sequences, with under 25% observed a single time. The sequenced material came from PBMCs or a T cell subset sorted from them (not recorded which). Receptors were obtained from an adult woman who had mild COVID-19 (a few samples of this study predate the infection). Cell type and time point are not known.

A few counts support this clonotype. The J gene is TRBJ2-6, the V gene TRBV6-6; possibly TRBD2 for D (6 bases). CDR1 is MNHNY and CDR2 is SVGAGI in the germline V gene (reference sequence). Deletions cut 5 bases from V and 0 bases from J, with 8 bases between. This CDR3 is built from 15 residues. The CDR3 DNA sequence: TGTGCCAGCAGTCACGGGGGCTCTGGGGCCAACGTCCTGACTTTC. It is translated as CASSHGGSGANVLTF.

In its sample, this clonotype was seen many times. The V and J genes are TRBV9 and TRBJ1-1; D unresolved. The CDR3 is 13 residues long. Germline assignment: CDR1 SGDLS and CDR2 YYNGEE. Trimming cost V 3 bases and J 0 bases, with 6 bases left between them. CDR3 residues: CASSGHLNTEAFF. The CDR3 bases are TGTGCCAGCAGCGGACACCTGAACACTGAAGCTTTCTTT.

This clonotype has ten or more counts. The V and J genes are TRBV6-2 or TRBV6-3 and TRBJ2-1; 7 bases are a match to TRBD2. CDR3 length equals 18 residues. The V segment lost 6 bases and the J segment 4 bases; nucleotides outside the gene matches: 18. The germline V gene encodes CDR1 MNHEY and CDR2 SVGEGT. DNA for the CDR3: TGTGCCAGCAGACACTTTCGACGCCTAGCGGACAAGTACAATGAGCAGTTCTTC. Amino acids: CASRHFRRLADKYNEQFF.

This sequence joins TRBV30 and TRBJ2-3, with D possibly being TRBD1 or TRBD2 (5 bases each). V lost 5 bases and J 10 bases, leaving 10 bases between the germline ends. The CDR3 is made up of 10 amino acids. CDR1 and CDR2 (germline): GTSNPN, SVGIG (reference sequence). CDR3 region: CAWGGVAQYF. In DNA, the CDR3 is TGTGCCTGGGGGGGAGTCGCGCAGTATTTT. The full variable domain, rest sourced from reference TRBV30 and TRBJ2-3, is SQTIHQWPATLVQPVGSPLSLECTVEGTSNPNLYWYRQAAGRGLQLLFYSVGIGQISSEVPQNLSASRPQDRQFILSSKKLLLSDSGFYLCAWGGVAQYFGPGTRLTVL.

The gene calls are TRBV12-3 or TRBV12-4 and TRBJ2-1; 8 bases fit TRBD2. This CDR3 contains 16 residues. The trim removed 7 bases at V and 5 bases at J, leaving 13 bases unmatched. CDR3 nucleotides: TGTGCCAGCACCCCGGGTGTAGCGGGACCCCACAATGAGCAGTTCTTC. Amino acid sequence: CASTPGVAGPHNEQFF.

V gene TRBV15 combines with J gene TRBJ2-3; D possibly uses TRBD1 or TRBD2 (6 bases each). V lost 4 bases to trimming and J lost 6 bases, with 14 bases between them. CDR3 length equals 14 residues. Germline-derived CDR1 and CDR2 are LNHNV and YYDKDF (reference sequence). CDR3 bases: TGTGCCACCAGCATCGGGGGCGGATCCGATACGCAGTATTTT. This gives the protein CATSIGGGSDTQYF.

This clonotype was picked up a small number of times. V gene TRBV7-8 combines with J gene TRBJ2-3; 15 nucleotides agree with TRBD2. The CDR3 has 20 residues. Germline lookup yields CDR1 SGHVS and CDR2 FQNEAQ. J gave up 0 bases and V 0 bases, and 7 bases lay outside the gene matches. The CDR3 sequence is CASSLAGLAGGLLSTDTQYF. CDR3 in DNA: TGTGCCAGCAGCTTAGCGGGACTAGCGGGGGGCCTCCTTAGCACAGATACGCAGTATTTT.

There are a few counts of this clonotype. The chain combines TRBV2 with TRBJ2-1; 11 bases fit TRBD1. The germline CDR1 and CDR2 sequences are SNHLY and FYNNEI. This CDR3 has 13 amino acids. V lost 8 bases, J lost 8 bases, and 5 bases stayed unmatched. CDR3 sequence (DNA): TGTGCCAGCGGGGGACAGGGGGGCTATGAGCAGTTCTTC. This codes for CASGGQGGYEQFF.

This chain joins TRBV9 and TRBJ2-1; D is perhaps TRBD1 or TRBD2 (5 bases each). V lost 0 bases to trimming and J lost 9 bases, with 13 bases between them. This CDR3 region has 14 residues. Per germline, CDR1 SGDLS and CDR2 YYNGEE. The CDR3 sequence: CASSVAGSGGEQFF. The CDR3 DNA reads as TGTGCCAGCAGCGTAGCTGGCTCTGGGGGTGAGCAGTTCTTC.

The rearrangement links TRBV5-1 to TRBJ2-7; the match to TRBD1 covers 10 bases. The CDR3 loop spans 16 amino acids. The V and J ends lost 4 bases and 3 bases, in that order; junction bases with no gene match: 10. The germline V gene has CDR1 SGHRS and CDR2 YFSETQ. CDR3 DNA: TGCGCCAGCAGCGGTGGCACCGGGACAGGGGTCTACGAGCAGTACTTC. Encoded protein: CASSGGTGTGVYEQYF.

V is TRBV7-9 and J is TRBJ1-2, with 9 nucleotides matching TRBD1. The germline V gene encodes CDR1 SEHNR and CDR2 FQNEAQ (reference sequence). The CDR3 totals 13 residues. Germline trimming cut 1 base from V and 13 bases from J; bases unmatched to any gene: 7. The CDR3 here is CASSLDRDRVTTF. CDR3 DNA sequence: TGTGCCAGCAGCTTAGACCGGGACAGGGTTACCACCTTC.

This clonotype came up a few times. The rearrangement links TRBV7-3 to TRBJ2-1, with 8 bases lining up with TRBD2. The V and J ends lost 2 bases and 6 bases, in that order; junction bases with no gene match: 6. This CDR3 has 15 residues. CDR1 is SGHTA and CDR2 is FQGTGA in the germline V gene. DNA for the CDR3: TGTGCCAGCAGCTTAGGGACTAGATCTCTCAATGAGCAGTTCTTC. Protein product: CASSLGTRSLNEQFF.

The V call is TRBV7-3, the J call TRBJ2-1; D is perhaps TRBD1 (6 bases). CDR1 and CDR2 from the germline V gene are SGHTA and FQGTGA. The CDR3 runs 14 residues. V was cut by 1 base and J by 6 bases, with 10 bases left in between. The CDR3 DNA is TGTGCCAGCAGCTTAAGCCCAGGGGTCAATGAGCAGTTCTTC. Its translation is CASSLSPGVNEQFF.

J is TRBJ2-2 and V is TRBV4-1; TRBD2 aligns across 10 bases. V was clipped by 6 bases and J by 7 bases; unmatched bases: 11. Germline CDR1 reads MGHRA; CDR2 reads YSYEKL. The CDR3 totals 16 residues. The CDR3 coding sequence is TGCGCCAGCAGTCCCGGAGCGGGGGGGCTGAACGGGGAGCTGTTTTTT. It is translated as CASSPGAGGLNGELFF.

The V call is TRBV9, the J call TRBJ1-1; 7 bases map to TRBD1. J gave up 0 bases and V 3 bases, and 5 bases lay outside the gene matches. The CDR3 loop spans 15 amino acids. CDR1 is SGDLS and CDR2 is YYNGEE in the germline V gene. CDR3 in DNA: TGTGCCAGCAGCGCAGGGACAGCTATGAACACTGAAGCTTTCTTT. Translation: CASSAGTAMNTEAFF.

CDR3 bases: TGTGCCAGCAGCGTTGGAGGGAACACCTACGAGCAGTACTTC. Amino acid sequence: CASSVGGNTYEQYF. The chain joins TRBV7-9 to TRBJ2-7; D might be TRBD2 (6 bases). The germline V and J ends were trimmed by 5 bases and 2 bases, with 13 bases remaining between them. The CDR3 covers 14 residues. Per germline, CDR1 SEHNR and CDR2 FQNEAQ (reference sequence).

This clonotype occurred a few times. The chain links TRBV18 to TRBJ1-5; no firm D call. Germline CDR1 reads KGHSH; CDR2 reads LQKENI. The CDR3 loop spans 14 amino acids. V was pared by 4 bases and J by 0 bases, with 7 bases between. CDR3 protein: CASSQDYSNQPQHF. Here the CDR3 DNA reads TGTGCCAGCTCACAAGATTATAGCAATCAGCCCCAGCATTTT.

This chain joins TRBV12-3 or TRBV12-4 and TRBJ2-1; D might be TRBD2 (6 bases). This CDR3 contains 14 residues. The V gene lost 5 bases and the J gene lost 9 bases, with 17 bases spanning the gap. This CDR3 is CASSPTSSAVEQFF. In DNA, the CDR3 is TGTGCCAGCAGTCCCACCTCTAGCGCCGTTGAGCAGTTCTTC.

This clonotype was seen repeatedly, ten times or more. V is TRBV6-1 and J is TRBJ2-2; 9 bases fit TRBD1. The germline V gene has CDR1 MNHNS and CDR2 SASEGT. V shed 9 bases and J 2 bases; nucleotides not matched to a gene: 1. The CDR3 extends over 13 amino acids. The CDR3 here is CARGQGNTGELFF. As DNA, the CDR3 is TGTGCCAGGGGACAGGGTAACACCGGGGAGCTGTTTTTT.

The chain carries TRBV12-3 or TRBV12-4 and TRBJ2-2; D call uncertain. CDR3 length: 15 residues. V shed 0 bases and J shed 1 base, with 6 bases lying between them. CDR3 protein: CASSLAGMNTGELFF. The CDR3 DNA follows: TGTGCCAGCAGTTTAGCAGGGATGAACACCGGGGAGCTGTTTTTT.